This T cell receptor (beta chain) was identified in a study of blood T cell repertoires in COVID-19. As for the study in general: COVID-19 samples from acute and convalescent phases originated in the United States, Italy and Spain. Nucleic acid was either cDNA or gDNA, and it came from T cells, B-cell-depleted T cells, or PBMCs.

This CDR3 is built from 16 residues. The germline CDR1 and CDR2 sequences are LGHDT and YNNKEL (reference sequence). Trimming cost V 3 bases and J 3 bases; bases outside gene matches: 6. Authors' processing steps: By means of reference gene primer amplification, nucleated cell counts were estimated. The data were produced by immunoSEQ multiplex PCR, yet TCRdb's version contains in-frame clones alone and is incomplete. The V and J calls and clone size were taken over from that table, and D and trimming were inferred from the DNA. The profile shows approximately 100,000 clones, about 90% of them singletons.

The V call is TRBV3-1 (or the pseudogene TRBV3-2), the J call TRBJ2-3; 10 bases agree with TRBD2. The clonotype originates from a human donor with COVID-19, enrolled during active disease. The donor label of this sample is uncertain. Material: peripheral blood. The CDR3 nucleotides read TGTGCCAGCAGCCAGACGCTAGCGGGAGCGACAGATACGCAGTATTTT. It codes for CASSQTLAGATDTQYF.